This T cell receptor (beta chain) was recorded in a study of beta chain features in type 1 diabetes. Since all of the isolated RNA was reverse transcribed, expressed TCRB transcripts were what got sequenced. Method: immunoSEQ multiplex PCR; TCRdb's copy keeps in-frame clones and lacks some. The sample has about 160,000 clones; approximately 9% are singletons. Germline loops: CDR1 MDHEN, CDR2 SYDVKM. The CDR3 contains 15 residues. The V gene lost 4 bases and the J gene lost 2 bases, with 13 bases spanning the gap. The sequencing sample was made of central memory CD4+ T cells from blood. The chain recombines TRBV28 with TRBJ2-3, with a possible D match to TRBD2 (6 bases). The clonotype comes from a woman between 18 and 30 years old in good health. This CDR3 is CASSSSGTFTDTQYF. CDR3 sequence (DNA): TGTGCCAGCAGTTCATCTGGGACTTTCACAGATACGCAGTATTTT.